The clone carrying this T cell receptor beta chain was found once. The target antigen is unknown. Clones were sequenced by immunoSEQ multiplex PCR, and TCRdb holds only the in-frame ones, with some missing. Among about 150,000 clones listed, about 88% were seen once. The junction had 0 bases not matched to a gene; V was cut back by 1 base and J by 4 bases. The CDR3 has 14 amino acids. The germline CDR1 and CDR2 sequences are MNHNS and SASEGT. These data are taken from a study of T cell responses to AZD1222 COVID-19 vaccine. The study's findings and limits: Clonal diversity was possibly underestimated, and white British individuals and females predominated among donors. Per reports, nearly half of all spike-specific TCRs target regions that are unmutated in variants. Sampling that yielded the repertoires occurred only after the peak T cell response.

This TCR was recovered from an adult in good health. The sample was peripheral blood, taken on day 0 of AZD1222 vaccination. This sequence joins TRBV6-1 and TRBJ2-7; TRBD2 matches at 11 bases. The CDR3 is CASSEGLAGYEQYF. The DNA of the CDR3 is TGTGCCAGCAGTGAAGGACTAGCGGGATACGAGCAGTACTTC.